Shown below are 16 T cell receptor beta chains from a single sample sequenced in a study of cytotoxic CD8 clonotypes in ibrutinib-treated CLL. Clones were read by immunoSEQ multiplex PCR, and TCRdb kept only the in-frame ones, dropping some. The sample includes more than 200,000 clones, about four fifths seen only once; the top ten take about 10%. Source: PBMCs, taken after 12 months of ibrutinib treatment. Receptor source: a human donor with chronic lymphocytic leukemia.

Here the CDR3 DNA reads TGTGCCAGCAGTCCTAGCTCTGGAAACACCATATATTTT. It translates to CASSPSSGNTIYF. The chain employs TRBV28 and TRBJ1-3; D unclear. Germline values: CDR1 MDHEN, CDR2 SYDVKM. Trimming pared 5 bases from V and 0 bases from J, leaving 5 bases between. The CDR3 runs to 13 residues.

A remark on this clone: The germline gene is not matched at one end of the junction; a read error may be the cause. The CDR3 DNA reads as TGTGCTAGCAGCCCATTAGCGGGGGGCCAAGGGACCCAGTACTTC. This gives the protein CASSPLAGGQGTQYF. The J gene is TRBJ2-5, the V gene TRBV7-7; TRBD2 matches at 10 bases. CDR3 length: 15 residues. Germline assignment: CDR1 SSHAT and CDR2 FNYEAQ (reference sequence).

The rearrangement joins TRBV4-1 to TRBJ1-5; no definite D call. The CDR3 covers 13 residues. CDR1 and CDR2 from the germline V gene are MGHRA and YSYEKL. V lost 6 bases and J 4 bases, leaving 10 bases between the germline ends. The CDR3 bases are TGCGCCAGCAGTCCCCAGCTTAATCAGCCCCAGCATTTT. As protein: CASSPQLNQPQHF.

V usage is TRBV11-2 and J usage is TRBJ2-1, with unresolved D. The germline V gene has CDR1 SGHAT and CDR2 FQNNGV. CDR3 length equals 15 residues. The V and J ends lost 5 bases and 0 bases respectively, with 11 bases between them. Here the CDR3 DNA reads TGTGCCAGCAGCCTACTCCCGAGCTCCTACAATGAGCAGTTCTTC. It encodes CASSLLPSSYNEQFF.

This sequence joins TRBV25-1 and TRBJ2-5, with D uncertain. Germline V gives CDR1 MGHDK, CDR2 SYGVNS. CDR3 length: 13 amino acids. V was cut by 3 bases and J by 4 bases, with 9 bases left in between. CDR3 loop: CASSDPVRETQYF. The CDR3 DNA follows: TGTGCCAGCAGTGATCCCGTGAGAGAGACCCAGTACTTC.

The gene calls are TRBV5-1 and TRBJ2-2, with D maybe TRBD1 (6 bases). With 3 bases removed from V and 7 bases from J, the gap between germline ends came to 13 bases. The CDR3 contains 14 residues. Germline CDR1 reads SGHRS; CDR2 reads YFSETQ. CDR3 coding DNA: TGCGCCAGCAGCTCGACAGGCGGCCTCGGGGAGCTGTTTTTT. Encoded protein: CASSSTGGLGELFF.

The gene calls are TRBV6-1 and TRBJ2-7, with 11 bases fitting TRBD2. CDR1 and CDR2 (germline): MNHNS, SASEGT. After removal of 5 bases from V and 4 bases from J, the junction contained 4 bases not matched to a gene. This CDR3 is 14 amino acids long. CDR3: CASSPTSGAYEQYF. As DNA, the CDR3 is TGTGCCAGCAGTCCGACTAGCGGGGCATACGAGCAGTACTTC.

The V gene is TRBV27, the J gene TRBJ2-7; either TRBD1 or TRBD2 may fit D (5 bases each). Germline loops: CDR1 MNHEY, CDR2 SMNVEV (reference sequence). The V gene lost 2 bases and the J gene lost 3 bases, with 11 bases spanning the gap. The CDR3 covers 14 residues. CDR3 DNA sequence: TGTGCCAGCAGTTTACGGGGCAGTTTCTACGAGCAGTACTTC. Its protein is CASSLRGSFYEQYF.

The CDR3 nucleotides read TGTGCCAGCAGTCTAACCACTAGCGCTGCCTACGAGCAGTACTTC. Amino acid sequence: CASSLTTSAAYEQYF. The chain employs TRBV27 and TRBJ2-7; 7 bases agree with TRBD2. With 5 bases clipped from V and 2 bases from J, the junction kept 9 bases outside the gene matches. Germline CDR1 is MNHEY and CDR2 is SMNVEV (reference sequence). The CDR3 has 15 residues.

This clone is a singleton in its sample. This rearrangement joins TRBV13 to TRBJ2-1, with 9 bases identical to TRBD1. J lost 3 bases, V lost 1 base, and 7 bases had no gene match. This CDR3 spans 17 amino acids. Germline V lookup: CDR1 PRHDT, CDR2 FYEKMQ (reference sequence). CDR3 nucleotide sequence: TGTGCCAGCAGCTTAGTTCACAGGGGGCAGGGCTACAATGAGCAGTTCTTC. Amino acid sequence: CASSLVHRGQGYNEQFF. Based on the CDR3 plus reference TRBV13 and TRBJ2-1, the full variable domain is AAGVIQSPRHLIKEKRETATLKCYPIPRHDTVYWYQQGPGQDPQFLISFYEKMQSDKGSIPDRFSAQQFSDYHSELNMSSLELGDSALYFCASSLVHRGQGYNEQFFGPGTRLTVL.

This clone was recorded once. This chain connects TRBV6-5 to TRBJ1-1; D gene ambiguous. Trimming removed 0 bases at V and 11 bases at J, with 13 bases between. From germline, CDR1 is MNHEY and CDR2 SVGAGI. This CDR3 is 13 amino acids long. CDR3 sequence: CASSYSQVGSAFF. Here the CDR3 DNA reads TGTGCCAGCAGTTACTCGCAGGTTGGGTCGGCTTTCTTT.

V gene TRBV6-5 combines with J gene TRBJ2-7, with D possibly TRBD1 on 5 matching bases. V was clipped by 0 bases and J by 2 bases, with 11 bases between them. The CDR3 has 15 amino acids. Germline V gene sequence: CDR1 MNHEY, CDR2 SVGAGI. The CDR3 spells CASSYSAGYTYEQYF. The CDR3 nucleotides read TGTGCCAGCAGTTACTCAGCAGGGTACACCTACGAGCAGTACTTC.

The chain uses TRBV9 and TRBJ2-5; D may be TRBD1 or TRBD2 (6 bases each). Germline CDR1 SGDLS, CDR2 YYNGEE. The V end lost 6 bases, the J end lost 5 bases, and 17 bases lay between the germline ends. The CDR3 contains 14 residues. Written as DNA, the CDR3 is TGTGCCAGCAACCCCCGAGGGGGGCCGGAGACCCAGTACTTC. This codes for CASNPRGGPETQYF.

This rearrangement joins TRBV4-1 to TRBJ1-2, with a possible D match to TRBD1 (5 bases). Trimming removed 1 base from V and 5 bases from J, with 14 bases in between. This CDR3 has 15 amino acids. Germline CDR1 is MGHRA and CDR2 is YSYEKL. This chain's CDR3 is CASSQGELKGYGYTF. CDR3 nucleotides: TGCGCCAGCAGCCAAGGTGAACTAAAGGGGTATGGCTACACCTTC.

V usage is TRBV6-5 and J usage is TRBJ2-7, with D possibly matching TRBD2 (5 bases). The CDR3 is 13 amino acids. Germline V gene lookup returns CDR1 MNHEY and CDR2 SVGAGI. Trimming stripped 4 bases from V and 3 bases from J, with 10 bases between. In nucleotides, the CDR3 is TGTGCCAGCAGTTCGCCCGGGGACTACGAGCAGTACTTC. This codes for CASSSPGDYEQYF.

CDR3 amino acids: CASSLFSGSYEQYF. The CDR3 nucleotides are TGCGCCAGCAGCTTGTTCAGCGGCTCCTACGAGCAGTACTTC. This rearrangement joins TRBV5-1 to TRBJ2-7; D possibly corresponds to TRBD2 (5 bases). Germline CDR1 reads SGHRS; CDR2 reads YFSETQ. V shed 1 base and J shed 0 bases, with 8 bases lying between them. The CDR3 contains 14 residues.